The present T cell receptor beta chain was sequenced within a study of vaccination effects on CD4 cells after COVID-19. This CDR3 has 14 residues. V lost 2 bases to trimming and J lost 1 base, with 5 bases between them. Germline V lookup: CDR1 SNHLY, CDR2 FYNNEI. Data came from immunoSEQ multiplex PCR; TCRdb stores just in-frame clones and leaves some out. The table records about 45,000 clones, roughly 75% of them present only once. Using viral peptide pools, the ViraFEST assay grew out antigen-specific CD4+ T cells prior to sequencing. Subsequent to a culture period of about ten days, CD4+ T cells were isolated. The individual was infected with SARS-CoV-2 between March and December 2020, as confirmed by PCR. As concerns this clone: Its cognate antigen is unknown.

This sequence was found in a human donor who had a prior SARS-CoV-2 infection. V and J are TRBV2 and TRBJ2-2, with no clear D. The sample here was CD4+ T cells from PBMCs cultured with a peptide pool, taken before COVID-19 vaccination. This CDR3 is CASSETRNTGELFF. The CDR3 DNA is TGTGCCAGCAGTGAAACCAGGAACACCGGGGAGCTGTTTTTT.